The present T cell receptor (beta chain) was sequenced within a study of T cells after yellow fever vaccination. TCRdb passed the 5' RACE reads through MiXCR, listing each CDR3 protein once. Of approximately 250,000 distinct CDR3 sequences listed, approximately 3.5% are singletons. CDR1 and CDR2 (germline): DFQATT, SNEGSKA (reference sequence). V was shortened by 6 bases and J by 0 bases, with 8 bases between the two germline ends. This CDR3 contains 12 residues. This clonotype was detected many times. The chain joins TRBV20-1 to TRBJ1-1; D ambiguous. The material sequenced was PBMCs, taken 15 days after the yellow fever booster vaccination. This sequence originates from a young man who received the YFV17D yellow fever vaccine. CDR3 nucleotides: TGCAGTGCAAGCCAGGTGAACACTGAAGCTTTCTTT. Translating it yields CSASQVNTEAFF.